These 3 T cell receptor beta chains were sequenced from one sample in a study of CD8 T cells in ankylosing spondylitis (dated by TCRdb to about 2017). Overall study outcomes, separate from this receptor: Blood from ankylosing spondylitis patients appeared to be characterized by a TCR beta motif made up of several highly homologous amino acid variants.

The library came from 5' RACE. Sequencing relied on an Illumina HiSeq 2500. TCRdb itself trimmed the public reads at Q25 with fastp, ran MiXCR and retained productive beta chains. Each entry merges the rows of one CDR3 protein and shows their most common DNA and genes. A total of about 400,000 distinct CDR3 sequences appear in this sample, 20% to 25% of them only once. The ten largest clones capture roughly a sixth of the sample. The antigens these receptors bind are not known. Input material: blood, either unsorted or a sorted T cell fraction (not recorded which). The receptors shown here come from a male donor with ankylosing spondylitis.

CDR3: CASSDNYWDTQYF. The CDR3 DNA reads TGTGCCAGCAGCGACAATTATTGGGATACGCAGTATTTT. This chain joins TRBV7-2 and TRBJ2-3; D is uncertain. The CDR3 has 13 residues. V lost 5 bases and J lost 6, with 12 bases in between. Germline V CDR1 and CDR2: SGHTA, FQGNSA.

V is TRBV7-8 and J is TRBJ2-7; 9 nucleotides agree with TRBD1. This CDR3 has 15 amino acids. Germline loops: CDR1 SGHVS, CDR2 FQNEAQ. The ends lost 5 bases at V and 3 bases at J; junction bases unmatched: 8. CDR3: CASSPRDRADYEQYF. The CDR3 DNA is TGTGCCAGCAGCCCCAGGGACAGGGCAGACTACGAGCAGTACTTC.

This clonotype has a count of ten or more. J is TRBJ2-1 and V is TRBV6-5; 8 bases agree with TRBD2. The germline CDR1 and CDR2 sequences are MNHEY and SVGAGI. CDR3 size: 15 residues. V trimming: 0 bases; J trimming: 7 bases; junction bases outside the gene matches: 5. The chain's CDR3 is CASSYSGLAGNEQFF. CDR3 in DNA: TGTGCCAGCAGTTACTCTGGACTAGCAGGGAATGAGCAGTTCTTC.